This entry lists 25 T cell receptor beta chains sequenced from one sample in a study of shared clonotypes between healthy human individuals (dated by TCRdb to between 2020 and 2021). For the CD8 naive samples, CD45RO-negative cells were positively selected for CCR7, yielding a CD45RA+CCR7+ population from which TemRA cells were excluded. The library was obtained by the immunoSEQ multiplex PCR assay. TCRdb re-hosts the immuneACCESS table, in-frame sequences only. Its copies lack some clones; in the studies checked, an unresolved V gene accounts for under half of them, and the cause for the rest is not known. The sample data list some 800,000 clones, and 92% of these were observed just once. Approximately 25% of the sample belongs to the ten largest clones. The sequencing input was naive CD8+ T cells sorted from blood. The cell subset or site label for this specimen denotes: CD45RA+CCR7+. These receptors came from a man aged 30 to 45 in good health.

J is TRBJ2-1 and V is TRBV28, with D possibly called TRBD1 or TRBD2 (5 bases each). There are 11 residues in the CDR3. Germline CDR1 is MDHEN and CDR2 is SYDVKM. V dropped 8 bases and J dropped 10 bases, with 12 bases sitting between them. The CDR3 sequence: CASRDDEEQFF. The CDR3 DNA reads as TGTGCCAGCCGGGACGACGAGGAGCAGTTCTTC.

This chain uses TRBV7-9 with TRBJ2-7, with D perhaps given as TRBD1 or TRBD2 (5 bases each). The V gene's germline CDR1 is SEHNR and CDR2 FQNEAQ (reference sequence). This CDR3 region has 14 residues. Trimming removed 7 bases at V and 4 bases at J, with 17 bases between. The CDR3 reads CASTPPGTLYEQYF. The CDR3 bases are TGTGCCAGCACCCCCCCCGGGACCCTTTACGAGCAGTACTTC.

CDR3 DNA sequence: TGCGCCAGCAGCCAAGATGGCGCGTCGGGAAACACCATATATTTT. Its protein product is CASSQDGASGNTIYF. The genes are TRBV4-3 and TRBJ1-3, with no clear D. The CDR3 runs to 15 residues. V was cut by 0 bases and J by 4 bases, with 10 bases left in between. The V gene's germline CDR1 is LGHNA and CDR2 YSLEER.

This chain links TRBV5-1 with TRBJ2-7; 10 bases match TRBD1. With 3 bases clipped from V and 5 bases from J, the junction kept 5 bases outside the gene matches. The CDR3 has 14 amino acids. Germline CDR1 is SGHRS and CDR2 is YFSETQ. CDR3 DNA sequence: TGCGCCAGCAGCTCGGGACAGGGGATCGACGAGCAGTACTTC. Its protein product is CASSSGQGIDEQYF. Together with reference TRBV5-1 and TRBJ2-7, the CDR3 gives the full variable domain: KAGVTQTPRYLIKTRGQQVTLSCSPISGHRSVSWYQQTPGQGLQFLFEYFSETQRNKGNFPGRFSGRQFSNSRSEMNVSTLELGDSALYLCASSSGQGIDEQYFGPGTRLTVT.

The CDR3 reads CSALLAGDPGELFF. The CDR3 DNA reads as TGCAGCGCCCTGCTAGCGGGGGATCCCGGGGAGCTGTTTTTT. This chain links TRBV29-1 with TRBJ2-2, with TRBD2 matching over 10 bases. J was trimmed by 6 bases and V by 7 bases; bases with no gene match: 8. CDR3 length: 14 residues. Germline-derived CDR1 and CDR2 are SQVTM and ANQGSEA.

This clone occurred once. This sequence joins TRBV5-1 and TRBJ2-7; no reliable D call. This CDR3 spans 16 amino acids. Deletions cut 3 bases from V and 0 bases from J, with 16 bases between. CDR1 and CDR2 (germline): SGHRS, YFSETQ. CDR3: CASSSSDFPSSYEQYF. The CDR3 nucleotides read TGCGCCAGCAGCTCATCAGACTTTCCTAGCTCCTACGAGCAGTACTTC.

V is TRBV11-1 and J is TRBJ2-7; 10 bases are a match to TRBD2. Germline loops: CDR1 SGHAT, CDR2 FQDESV (reference sequence). V lost 6 bases to trimming and J lost 5 bases; unmatched junction nucleotides: 10. The CDR3 covers 15 residues. The DNA of the CDR3 is TGTGCCAGCAGTTTTCTAGCGGGAGTAGCGCACGAGCAGTACTTC. Translation: CASSFLAGVAHEQYF.

Here the CDR3 DNA reads TGTGCCAGCAGCACCTGGACAGGGGACAATGAGCAGTTCTTC. It yields the protein CASSTWTGDNEQFF. This chain uses TRBV7-9 with TRBJ2-1; 9 nucleotides line up with TRBD1. Losses at the gene ends were 5 bases for V and 5 bases for J; bases not matched to a gene: 4. This CDR3 has 14 residues. The germline V gene has CDR1 SEHNR and CDR2 FQNEAQ (reference sequence).

The chain employs TRBV29-1 and TRBJ2-2, with TRBD2 matching over 14 bases. Germline V CDR1 and CDR2: SQVTM, ANQGSEA. The CDR3 runs to 14 residues. V was clipped by 7 bases and J by 4 bases; unmatched bases: 2. This CDR3 reads CSAGLAGGTGELFF. The CDR3 nucleotides read TGCAGCGCCGGACTAGCGGGAGGCACCGGGGAGCTGTTTTTT.

V is TRBV14 and J is TRBJ2-1; D possibly uses TRBD1 or TRBD2 (5 bases each). Trimming removed 8 bases at V and 2 bases at J, with 10 bases between. The CDR3 consists of 13 residues. The germline CDR1 and CDR2 sequences are SGHDN and FVKESK. CDR3 coding DNA: TGTGCCAGCCGGGACGCAACCTACAATGAGCAGTTCTTC. Its protein product is CASRDATYNEQFF.

A few counts support this clone. The V call is TRBV4-1, the J call TRBJ1-4, with D hard to call. Germline CDR1 and CDR2: MGHRA and YSYEKL. The CDR3 contains 12 residues. V was trimmed by 4 bases and J by 14 bases, leaving 14 bases between them. The CDR3 coding sequence is TGCGCCAGCAGCCCGCCTTTGGGGTCGCTGTTTTTT. It encodes CASSPPLGSLFF.

The chain has TRBV11-2 and TRBJ2-7, with no clear D. From germline, CDR1 is SGHAT and CDR2 FQNNGV. Trimming cost V 1 base and J 2 bases, with 9 bases left between them. The CDR3 length is 14 residues. CDR3 sequence: CASSLGSGAYEQYF. CDR3 in DNA: TGTGCCAGCAGCTTAGGATCAGGCGCCTACGAGCAGTACTTC.

This chain connects TRBV5-6 to TRBJ2-5; 7 bases are shared with TRBD1. The germline V gene has CDR1 SGHDT and CDR2 YYEEEE. The trim removed 3 bases at V and 2 bases at J, leaving 7 bases unmatched. The length of the CDR3 is 15 residues. The CDR3 loop is CASSSGDSPQETQYF. CDR3 in DNA: TGTGCCAGCAGCTCCGGGGACAGTCCACAAGAGACCCAGTACTTC.

V is TRBV27 and J is TRBJ2-7; D remains unclear. CDR1 and CDR2 (germline): MNHEY, SMNVEV (reference sequence). There are 12 residues in the CDR3. V lost 0 bases to trimming and J lost 2 bases, with 2 bases between them. CDR3 protein: CASSLSPYEQYF. The CDR3 coding sequence is TGTGCCAGCAGTTTATCTCCCTACGAGCAGTACTTC.

This chain connects TRBV5-4 to TRBJ1-2, with D maybe TRBD1 (5 bases). Germline V gives CDR1 SGHNT, CDR2 YYREEE (reference sequence). The CDR3 runs to 13 residues. V lost 0 bases, J lost 8 bases, and 11 bases lay in between. CDR3 in DNA: TGTGCCAGCAGCTTGGGGGGCGCGCGCGGCTACACCTTC. Its translation is CASSLGGARGYTF.

This clone was observed a single time. The J gene is TRBJ2-7, the V gene TRBV27, with 8 positions matching TRBD1. Germline CDR1 reads MNHEY; CDR2 reads SMNVEV (reference sequence). Trimming took 5 bases from V and 2 from J; bases not matched to a gene: 5. The CDR3 contains 14 residues. DNA of the CDR3: TGTGCCAGCAGTCCCGGACAGGGCCCCTACGAGCAGTACTTC. Its translation is CASSPGQGPYEQYF.

V and J are TRBV20-1 and TRBJ2-7; no clear D. Trimming removed 3 bases at V and 6 bases at J, with 9 bases between. The CDR3 runs to 11 residues. The V gene's germline CDR1 is DFQATT and CDR2 SNEGSKA (reference sequence). The CDR3 is CSARAVGEQYF. The CDR3 region has the DNA TGCAGTGCTAGGGCCGTGGGCGAGCAGTACTTC.

This rearrangement joins TRBV18 to TRBJ2-3, with 8 positions matching TRBD2. The V segment lost 1 base and the J segment 6 bases; nucleotides outside the gene matches: 6. CDR1 and CDR2 (germline): KGHSH, LQKENI. This CDR3 spans 15 amino acids. The CDR3, as DNA: TGTGCCAGCTCACCACAGGGCGGGAGGCGTGATACGCAGTATTTT. It codes for CASSPQGGRRDTQYF. Supplemented by reference TRBV18 and TRBJ2-3, the full variable domain reads NAGVMQNPRHLVRRRGQEARLRCSPMKGHSHVYWYRQLPEEGLKFMVYLQKENIIDESGMPKERFSAEFPKEGPSILRIQQVVRGDSAAYFCASSPQGGRRDTQYFGPGTRLTVL.

V is TRBV19 and J is TRBJ2-5, with 8 positions matching TRBD2. The CDR3 length is 14 residues. V shed 8 bases and J 4 bases; nucleotides not matched to a gene: 9. CDR1 and CDR2 from the germline V gene are LNHDA and SQIVND (reference sequence). The CDR3 coding sequence is TGTGCCAGTCGAACGGGACTAGTCATAGAGACCCAGTACTTC. It is translated as CASRTGLVIETQYF.

The rearrangement joins TRBV5-1 to TRBJ1-1; D not resolved. Germline V gene data show CDR1 as SGHRS and CDR2 as YFSETQ. The germline V and J ends were trimmed by 0 bases and 0 bases, with 12 bases remaining between them. The CDR3 length is 16 residues. The DNA for the CDR3 is TGCGCCAGCAGCTTGGGCCCATCGGCGATGAACACTGAAGCTTTCTTT. Its protein product is CASSLGPSAMNTEAFF.

J is TRBJ2-5 and V is TRBV7-6; D assignment may be TRBD1 or TRBD2 (5 bases each). CDR3 length: 16 amino acids. Per germline, CDR1 SGHVS and CDR2 FNYEAQ. Trimming stripped 2 bases from V and 1 base from J, with 14 bases between. In DNA form, the CDR3 reads TGTGCCAGCAGCTTATCGGGGCTAACCTTCCAAGAGACCCAGTACTTC. Residues: CASSLSGLTFQETQYF.

Turning to this clone: Relative to the germline gene, one junction end is altered; a read error may explain this. This chain uses TRBV13 with TRBJ2-1, with 14 bases fitting TRBD2. This CDR3 has 15 amino acids. The germline gives CDR1 PRHDT, CDR2 FYEKMQ (reference sequence). CDR3 sequence (DNA): TGTGCCAGCAGATTAGGACTAGCGGGAGGTGATGAGCAGTTCTTC. It specifies CASRLGLAGGDEQFF.

This sequence joins TRBV6-6 and TRBJ2-1; tentative D call: TRBD1 (5 bases). V was pared by 4 bases and J by 3 bases, with 13 bases between. This CDR3 spans 15 amino acids. In germline, CDR1 is MNHNY, CDR2 SVGAGI (reference sequence). CDR3 region: CASSFNTGIYNEQFF. The CDR3 DNA is TGTGCCAGCAGTTTCAACACAGGTATCTACAATGAGCAGTTCTTC.

The J gene is TRBJ2-5, the V gene TRBV7-9, with 10 bases lining up with TRBD2. This CDR3 contains 16 residues. With 5 bases clipped from V and 5 bases from J, the junction kept 11 bases outside the gene matches. Germline-derived CDR1 and CDR2 are SEHNR and FQNEAQ (reference sequence). CDR3 in DNA: TGTGCCAGCAGCGGAAGCGGGAGGGACTCCCGGGAGACCCAGTACTTC. This codes for CASSGSGRDSRETQYF.

J is TRBJ1-2 and V is TRBV19; D possibly corresponds to TRBD1 (5 bases). Germline CDR1 and CDR2: LNHDA and SQIVND (reference sequence). This CDR3 region has 14 residues. V gave up 9 bases and J gave up 2 bases, with 16 bases separating them. In DNA form, the CDR3 reads TGTGCCAGCACGTCCAGGGAGGGGAACTATGGCTACACCTTC. Its protein is CASTSREGNYGYTF.